A selection of T cell receptor beta chains follows, all from one sample in a study of control samples from healthy donors and cancer patients. Clones were read by immunoSEQ multiplex PCR, and TCRdb kept only the in-frame ones, dropping some. This sample yields around 100,000 clones, of which roughly 90% are seen a single time; about 20% belongs to the top ten. The sequencing sample was made of PBMCs. All receptors derive from a man in his 60s with lung cancer. Each CDR3 is given with its conserved first and last residue. D genes are given only for firm matches. Only part of the rows carry a size: once, few, many, or a class if the clone is expanded.

size: -; V: TRBV5-1; D: -; J: TRBJ1-2; CDR3: CASSRSYQEDGYTF; DNA: TGCGCCAGCAGCCGCTCTTATCAGGAGGATGGCTACACCTTC
size: -; V: TRBV3-1/TRBV3-2; D: -; J: TRBJ1-2; CDR3: CASSKGGGAQANYGYTF; DNA: TGTGCCAGCTCGAAGGGGGGCGGTGCCCAAGCTAACTATGGCTACACCTTC
size: -; V: TRBV6-1; D: -; J: TRBJ2-5; CDR3: CASSQNSGSQETQYF; DNA: TGTGCCAGCAGTCAGAACTCAGGGTCCCAAGAGACCCAGTACTTC
size: -; V: TRBV12-3/TRBV12-4; D: -; J: TRBJ1-6; CDR3: CASSFDGSPPLHF; DNA: TGTGCCAGCAGTTTTGACGGCAGTCCACCCCTCCACTTT
size: -; V: TRBV5-1; D: TRBD1; J: TRBJ1-2; CDR3: CASRSTGETSYGYTF; DNA: TGCGCCAGCCGCTCTACAGGGGAAACTAGCTATGGCTACACCTTC
size: -; V: TRBV6-4; D: TRBD1; J: TRBJ2-2; CDR3: CASKRQGGTNTGELFF; DNA: TGTGCCAGCAAGAGACAGGGGGGGACGAACACCGGGGAGCTGTTTTTT
size: -; V: TRBV4-1; D: TRBD1; J: TRBJ2-7; CDR3: CASSPSGQGLYEQYF; DNA: TGCGCCAGCAGCCCTTCGGGACAGGGCCTCTACGAGCAGTACTTC
size: -; V: TRBV6-6; D: TRBD1; J: TRBJ1-5; CDR3: CASSAGQQSAQHF; DNA: TGTGCCAGCAGTGCGGGACAGCAATCAGCCCAGCATTTT
size: few; V: TRBV3-1/TRBV3-2; D: -; J: TRBJ2-2; CDR3: CASKSGPGGELFF; DNA: TGTGCCAGCAAGTCCGGGCCAGGCGGGGAGCTGTTTTTT
size: -; V: TRBV3-1/TRBV3-2; D: TRBD1; J: TRBJ2-2; CDR3: CASSPMDRPGELFF; DNA: TGTGCCAGCAGCCCCATGGACAGGCCCGGGGAGCTGTTTTTT
size: -; V: TRBV2; D: TRBD1; J: TRBJ1-6; CDR3: CATVTPSGGMDSPLHF; DNA: TGTGCCACCGTGACCCCCTCAGGGGGAATGGATTCACCCCTCCACTTT
size: -; V: TRBV5-1; D: TRBD1; J: TRBJ1-2; CDR3: CASSLSATGDLDGYTF; DNA: TGCGCCAGCAGCTTGTCCGCGACAGGGGATTTGGATGGCTACACCTTC
size: -; V: TRBV4-1; D: -; J: TRBJ1-1; CDR3: CASSQDTRTANTEAFF; DNA: TGCGCCAGCAGCCAAGATACACGGACAGCGAACACTGAAGCTTTCTTT
size: -; V: TRBV6-8; D: TRBD2; J: TRBJ2-3; CDR3: CASSADELAGRGTQYF; DNA: TGTGCCAGCAGTGCCGACGAACTAGCGGGCCGGGGGACGCAGTATTTT
size: -; V: TRBV7-2; D: -; J: TRBJ2-7; CDR3: CASSLAFIYEQYF; DNA: TGTGCCAGCAGCTTAGCGTTCATTTACGAGCAGTACTTC
size: few; V: TRBV5-6; D: TRBD1; J: TRBJ2-1; CDR3: CASNRHETGRNEQFF; DNA: TGTGCCAGCAACCGACACGAGACAGGGCGCAATGAGCAGTTCTTC
size: -; V: TRBV24-1; D: TRBD1; J: TRBJ1-2; CDR3: CATSEQTGPDYGYTF; DNA: TGTGCCACCAGTGAACAGACAGGGCCGGACTATGGCTACACCTTC
size: -; V: TRBV10-3; D: TRBD1; J: TRBJ2-5; CDR3: CAISRTGGAGETQYF; DNA: TGTGCCATCAGTCGAACAGGGGGCGCTGGGGAGACCCAGTACTTC
size: -; V: TRBV3-1/TRBV3-2; D: -; J: TRBJ1-2; CDR3: CASRKGGTNYGYTF; DNA: TGTGCCAGCAGGAAGGGGGGCACCAACTATGGCTACACCTTC
size: -; V: TRBV2; D: -; J: TRBJ1-2; CDR3: CASYREGAFGYTF; DNA: TGTGCCAGCTACCGTGAAGGGGCCTTTGGCTACACCTTC
size: -; V: TRBV19; D: TRBD1; J: TRBJ1-5; CDR3: CASRRETGEGQPQHF; DNA: TGTGCCAGTAGAAGAGAAACAGGGGAAGGTCAGCCCCAGCATTTT
size: -; V: TRBV6-5; D: -; J: TRBJ1-2; CDR3: CASSSPGAPYGYTF; DNA: TGTGCCAGCAGTTCGCCGGGAGCCCCCTATGGCTACACCTTC
size: -; V: TRBV11-2; D: TRBD1; J: TRBJ1-5; CDR3: CASSLGTGGNQPQHF; DNA: TGTGCCAGCAGCTTAGGGACAGGGGGAAATCAGCCCCAGCATTTT
size: -; V: TRBV7-2; D: -; J: TRBJ2-5; CDR3: CASSLDRASQETQYF; DNA: TGTGCCAGCAGCTTAGACCGGGCCTCCCAAGAGACCCAGTACTTC
size: -; V: TRBV18; D: -; J: TRBJ1-2; CDR3: CASSPPTVGSANYGYTF; DNA: TGTGCCAGCTCACCACCTACGGTGGGCAGCGCTAACTATGGCTACACCTTC
size: once; V: TRBV6-5; D: -; J: TRBJ2-7; CDR3: CATRGGPGSYEQYF; DNA: TGTGCCACCCGTGGGGGACCGGGCTCCTACGAGCAGTACTTC
size: -; V: TRBV6-6; D: TRBD1; J: TRBJ1-4; CDR3: CATRGTGDEKLFF; DNA: TGTGCCACCCGGGGGACAGGGGATGAAAAACTGTTTTTT
size: -; V: TRBV2; D: -; J: TRBJ1-1; CDR3: CASRGHTEAFF; DNA: TGTGCCAGCAGGGGACACACTGAAGCTTTCTTT
size: -; V: TRBV5-1; D: -; J: TRBJ2-2; CDR3: CASSALTEGGELFF; DNA: TGCGCCAGCAGCGCCCTGACAGAGGGCGGGGAGCTGTTTTTT
size: few; V: TRBV6-5; D: TRBD1; J: TRBJ1-5; CDR3: CASSFQDRGSNQPQHF; DNA: TGTGCCAGCAGTTTCCAGGACAGGGGGTCAAATCAGCCCCAGCATTTT
size: few; V: TRBV5-1; D: TRBD1; J: TRBJ1-1; CDR3: CASRRDSNTEAFF; DNA: TGCGCCAGCAGAAGGGACAGCAACACTGAAGCTTTCTTT
size: -; V: TRBV27; D: -; J: TRBJ2-1; CDR3: CASSSSLNSYNEQFF; DNA: TGTGCCAGCAGTTCCAGTCTTAACTCCTACAATGAGCAGTTCTTC
size: -; V: TRBV7-2; D: -; J: TRBJ1-3; CDR3: CASSLAGPAGNTIYF; DNA: TGTGCCAGCAGCCTAGCAGGGCCGGCTGGAAACACCATATATTTT
size: once; V: TRBV7-3; D: TRBD1; J: TRBJ1-2; CDR3: CASSLRGQGTTDGYTF; DNA: TGTGCCAGCAGCTTACGGGGACAGGGGACGACGGATGGCTACACCTTC
size: -; V: TRBV7-9; D: -; J: TRBJ1-4; CDR3: CASSLVGSNEKLFF; DNA: TGTGCCAGCAGCTTAGTCGGGAGTAATGAAAAACTGTTTTTT
size: -; V: TRBV9; D: -; J: TRBJ1-1; CDR3: CASSVDTSGTEAFF; DNA: TGTGCCAGCAGCGTGGACACATCTGGGACTGAAGCTTTCTTT
size: many; V: TRBV19; D: -; J: TRBJ2-2; CDR3: CASSIGVTGGELFF; DNA: TGTGCCAGTAGTATTGGGGTTACGGGAGGGGAGCTGTTTTTT
size: -; V: TRBV5-5; D: -; J: TRBJ2-5; CDR3: CASSFTIEETQYF; DNA: TGTGCCAGCAGCTTCACAATTGAAGAGACCCAGTACTTC
size: -; V: TRBV7-2; D: TRBD1; J: TRBJ2-5; CDR3: CASSLRGRGEETQYF; DNA: TGTGCCAGCAGCTTGAGGGGGCGAGGGGAAGAGACCCAGTACTTC
size: -; V: TRBV10-1; D: TRBD1; J: TRBJ1-1; CDR3: CASRPGTGVHTEAFF; DNA: TGCGCCAGCAGACCCGGGACAGGGGTTCACACTGAAGCTTTCTTT
size: -; V: TRBV9; D: -; J: TRBJ1-1; CDR3: CASSVAMTGGNTEAFF; DNA: TGTGCCAGCAGCGTAGCTATGACAGGAGGGAACACTGAAGCTTTCTTT
size: once; V: TRBV2; D: TRBD1; J: TRBJ2-1; CDR3: CASSSAFNRGEQFF; DNA: TGTGCCAGCAGTAGCGCATTCAACAGGGGAGAGCAGTTCTTC
size: once; V: TRBV12-3/TRBV12-4; D: -; J: TRBJ1-2; CDR3: CASSGMGTYGYTF; DNA: TGTGCCAGCAGTGGGATGGGTACCTATGGCTACACCTTC
size: once; V: TRBV5-6; D: TRBD2; J: TRBJ2-5; CDR3: CASSLSYAGGPKKTQYF; DNA: TGTGCCAGCAGCTTGTCCTACGCGGGGGGGCCGAAGAAGACCCAGTACTTC
size: -; V: TRBV5-1; D: TRBD1; J: TRBJ2-3; CDR3: CASSTTGTGTSTDTQYF; DNA: TGCGCCAGCAGCACGACCGGGACAGGGACTAGCACAGATACGCAGTATTTT
size: -; V: TRBV24-1; D: -; J: TRBJ2-2; CDR3: CATRDRFAGELFF; DNA: TGTGCCACCAGAGACAGGTTCGCCGGGGAGCTGTTTTTT
size: -; V: TRBV5-5; D: TRBD2; J: TRBJ2-3; CDR3: CASSLGASGVIDTQYF; DNA: TGTGCCAGCAGCCTGGGGGCTAGCGGGGTTATAGATACGCAGTATTTT